This T cell receptor beta chain originates from a study of radiotherapy plus CTLA-4 blockade in lung cancer (dated by TCRdb to the late 2010s). With respect to the entire study: Among the enrolled patients, roughly 17% had an objective response, and approximately 33% reached disease control. Findings and caveats that apply to the study as a whole: After treatment with radiotherapy and ipilimumab, TCR clones that originated in tumors expanded in peripheral blood. Increased serum interferon-beta after radiation, together with early dynamic changes in blood T cell clones, were reported to be the strongest predictors of response.

In this study, focal radiation therapy paired with CTLA-4 blockade (ipilimumab) was tested in patients who had chemo-refractory metastatic non-small-cell lung cancer. This clone was seen only a few times. Its antigen is unknown. No base quality values were provided; no much bigger clone lies one nucleotide off. Libraries were constructed by the immunoSEQ multiplex PCR assay. The clones in this table, taken by TCRdb from immuneACCESS, are in-frame only. Not every clone is retained; where verified, under half of the shortfall comes from an unresolved V gene, and the cause of the rest is unknown. In all, the sample holds just under 60,000 clones, and 65% to 80% of those were seen once. The ten largest make up approximately 8.3% of the sample. Spanning cysteine to phenylalanine, the CDR3 consists of 15 amino acids. Solely the CDR3 DNA is kept, with 45 bases framed from the first base. V is clipped by 8 bases and J by 4 bases, and the sequence between their germline boundaries is 17 bases long. The germline V gene (reference sequence) gives CDR1 as LNHDA and CDR2 as SQIVND.

The sequence is built from TRBV19 and TRBJ1-4; matching of 6 bases hints at TRBD1 as the D gene. The clonotype was recovered from a human donor with non-small cell lung cancer whose response to radiotherapy plus ipilimumab could not be evaluated. The sample consisted of peripheral blood, taken from a patient treated with radiotherapy plus ipilimumab. The CDR3 region has the sequence CASQNSQGYNEKLFF. The nucleotide sequence reads TGTGCCAGTCAAAACTCACAGGGCTATAATGAAAAACTGTTTTTT.